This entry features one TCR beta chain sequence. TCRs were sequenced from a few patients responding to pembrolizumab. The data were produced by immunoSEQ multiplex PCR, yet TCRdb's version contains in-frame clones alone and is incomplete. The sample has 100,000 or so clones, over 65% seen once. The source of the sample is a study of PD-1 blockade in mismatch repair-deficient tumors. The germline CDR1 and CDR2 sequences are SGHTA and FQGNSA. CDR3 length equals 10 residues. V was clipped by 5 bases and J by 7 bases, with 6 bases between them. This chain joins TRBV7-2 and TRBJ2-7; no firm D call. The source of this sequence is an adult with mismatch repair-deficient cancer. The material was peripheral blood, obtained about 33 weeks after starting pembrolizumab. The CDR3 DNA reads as TGTGCCAGCAGCCTCAGGGAGCAGTACTTC. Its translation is CASSLREQYF.